These 4 T cell receptor beta chains share one sample of origin, sequenced in a study of control samples from healthy donors and cancer patients. Libraries were prepared by immunoSEQ multiplex PCR; TCRdb keeps only in-frame clonotypes and omits some of them. Seen here are 390,000 or so clones, 80% to 95% observed once, and the top ten hold 6% to 7%. Sequences were obtained from PBMCs. These receptors were taken from a man aged 35-49 years with head and neck cancer.

The J gene is TRBJ2-7, the V gene TRBV19; the match to TRBD2 covers 9 bases. The germline V gene encodes CDR1 LNHDA and CDR2 SQIVND (reference sequence). The CDR3 is 15 residues long. The V segment lost 3 bases and the J segment 3 bases; nucleotides outside the gene matches: 6. The DNA for the CDR3 is TGTGCCAGTAGTATTTCGCTAGCGGGGTACTACGAGCAGTACTTC. Protein: CASSISLAGYYEQYF.

V and J are TRBV6-5 and TRBJ2-1, with D possibly being TRBD2 (7 bases). V was clipped by 2 bases and J by 7 bases, with 18 bases between them. The CDR3 spans 16 residues. Germline values: CDR1 MNHEY, CDR2 SVGAGI. CDR3 in amino acids: CASSYPGGTPGNEQFF. DNA of the CDR3: TGTGCCAGCAGTTACCCCGGGGGGACACCGGGAAATGAGCAGTTCTTC.

CDR3 in amino acids: CASSDRYTEAFF. The CDR3 DNA reads TGTGCCAGCAGTGACAGGTACACTGAAGCTTTCTTT. The V gene is TRBV6-1, the J gene TRBJ1-1, with D unclear. The CDR3 is 12 residues long. V gave up 3 bases and J gave up 3 bases, with 5 bases separating them. The germline V gene has CDR1 MNHNS and CDR2 SASEGT.

The V and J genes are TRBV5-6 and TRBJ2-3; 10 positions match TRBD2. Trimming cost V 4 bases and J 2 bases; bases outside gene matches: 4. Germline loops: CDR1 SGHDT, CDR2 YYEEEE. The CDR3 has 15 residues. The CDR3 DNA reads as TGTGCCAGCAGCCCAGGACTAGCGGACACAGATACGCAGTATTTT. Translation: CASSPGLADTDTQYF.